This TCR beta chain stems from a study of shared clonotypes between healthy human individuals. Study conclusions and caveats: An effect of sequencing depth on clonotype sharing among donors was expected. Compared with memory subsets, naive subsets generally had larger estimated richness.

Remarks on this clone: Its antigen remains unknown.

The repertoire was sequenced with immunoSEQ multiplex PCR; TCRdb's copy has only in-frame clones and lacks some. The sample consists of about 1 million clones, about 75% of them appearing once. The junction had 9 bases not matched to a gene; V was cut back by 3 bases and J by 2 bases. CDR1 and CDR2 (germline): SGDLS, YYNGEE. The CDR3 runs 16 residues. A CD45RA+ naive subset and a CD45RA-negative memory subset were split from CD4+ cells. The chain links TRBV9 to TRBJ2-7; TRBD1 matches at 9 bases. The receptor comes from a man aged 18-30 years in good health. Sequenced material: memory CD4+ T cells sorted from blood. Regarding subset: CD45RA-negative fraction. DNA of the CDR3: TGTGCCAGCAGCGAGACCTCCGGGACAGGGACCTACGAGCAGTACTTC. Its protein product is CASSETSGTGTYEQYF.